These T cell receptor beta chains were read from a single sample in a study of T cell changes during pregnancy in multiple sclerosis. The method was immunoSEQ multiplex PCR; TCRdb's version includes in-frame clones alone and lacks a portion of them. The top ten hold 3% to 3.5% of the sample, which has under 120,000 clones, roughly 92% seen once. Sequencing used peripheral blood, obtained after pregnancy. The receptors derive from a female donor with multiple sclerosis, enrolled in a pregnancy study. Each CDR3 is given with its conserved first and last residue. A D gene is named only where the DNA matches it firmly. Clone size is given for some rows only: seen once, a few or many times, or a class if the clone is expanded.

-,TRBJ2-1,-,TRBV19,TGTGCCAGTAGTATAGTCTCCATGAGCTCCTACAATGAGCAGTTCTTC,CASSIVSMSSYNEQFF
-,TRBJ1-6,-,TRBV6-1,TGTGCCAGCAGTGAAGGCAGCTACAGCTCCTATAATTCACCCCTCCACTTT,CASSEGSYSSYNSPLHF
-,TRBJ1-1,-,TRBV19,TGTGCCAGTAGTCCCCGTGTCGGGACTGAAGCTTTCTTT,CASSPRVGTEAFF
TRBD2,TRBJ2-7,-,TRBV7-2,TGTGCCAGCAGCTTAGGATTGGATGGGGGGGAAGGCTACGAGCAGTACTTC,CASSLGLDGGEGYEQYF
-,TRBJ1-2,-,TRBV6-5,TGTGCCAGCAGTTACTCCTCATCACAGGGAGGCTACACCTTC,CASSYSSSQGGYTF
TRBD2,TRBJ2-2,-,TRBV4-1,TGCGCCAGCAGCCTGGGCCGAGCGGGGGACACCGGGGAGCTGTTTTTT,CASSLGRAGDTGELFF
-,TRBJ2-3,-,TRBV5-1,TGCGCCAGCAGCGCCGGACACCCAGATACGCAGTATTTT,CASSAGHPDTQYF
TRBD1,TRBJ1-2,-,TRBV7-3,TGTGCCAGCAGCCCGACAGGGAGGTCGAATGGCTACACCTTC,CASSPTGRSNGYTF
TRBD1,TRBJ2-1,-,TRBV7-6,TGTGCCAGCAGCTTAGTAGAGGGGGCTAATCTTGAGCAGTTCTTC,CASSLVEGANLEQFF
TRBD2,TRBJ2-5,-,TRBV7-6,TGTGCCAGCAGCTCTCTGCTAGCGGGGGGTCAGGGTGAACAAGAGACCCAGTACTTC,CASSSLLAGGQGEQETQYF
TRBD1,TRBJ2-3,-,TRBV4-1,TGCGCCAGCAGCCAAGACGGGACAGGGACAGATACGCAGTATTTT,CASSQDGTGTDTQYF
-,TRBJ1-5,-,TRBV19,TGTGCCAGTAGGAGTGGGACACAGGGAGCCGGACAGCCCCAGCATTTT,CASRSGTQGAGQPQHF
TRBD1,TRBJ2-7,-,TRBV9,TGTGCCAGCAGCGCCGGGGACAGGGCCTACGAGCAGTACTTC,CASSAGDRAYEQYF
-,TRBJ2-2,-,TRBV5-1,TGCGCCAGCAGCTTAGACCTCCGAGGGGGCACCGGGGAGCTGTTTTTT,CASSLDLRGGTGELFF
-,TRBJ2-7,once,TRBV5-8,TGTGCCAGCAGCTTGGTCTACCGGACAGTCTACGAGCAGTACTTC,CASSLVYRTVYEQYF
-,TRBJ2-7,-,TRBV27,TGTGCCAGCAGTCCCAGGGGATCCTACGAGCAGTACTTC,CASSPRGSYEQYF
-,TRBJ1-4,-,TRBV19,TGTGCCAGTAGTATTCAGGGCAGTTTTGAAAAACTGTTTTTT,CASSIQGSFEKLFF
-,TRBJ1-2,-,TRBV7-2,TGTGCCAGTTTTCAGGGCAACTATGGCTACACCTTC,CASFQGNYGYTF
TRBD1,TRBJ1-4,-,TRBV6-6,TGTGCCAGCAGACTCGACAGGGCGAGCCCGAATGAAAAACTGTTTTTT,CASRLDRASPNEKLFF
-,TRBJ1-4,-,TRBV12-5,TGTGCTAGTCGCGGCGGAAATGAAAAACTGTTTTTT,CASRGGNEKLFF
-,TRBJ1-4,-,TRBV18,TGTGCCAGCTCACAGGAGAGGGCGGTTAATGAAAAACTGTTTTTT,CASSQERAVNEKLFF
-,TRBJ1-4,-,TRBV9,TGTGCCAGCAGCAGAGAACATCTAGCGAATGAAAAACTGTTTTTT,CASSREHLANEKLFF
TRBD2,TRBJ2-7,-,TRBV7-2,TGTGCCAGCAGCCGCTCCTGGACTAGCGGGGGATACCTCTCCGACGAGCAGTACTTC,CASSRSWTSGGYLSDEQYF
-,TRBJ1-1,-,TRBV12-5,TGTGCTAGTGGTTTGGTAGGAACAGGGACAAGGTTCACTGAAGCTTTCTTT,CASGLVGTGTRFTEAFF
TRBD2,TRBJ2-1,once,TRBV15,TGTGCCACCAGCAGACCTTCTAGCGGGGGTCTCAATGAGCAGTTCTTC,CATSRPSSGGLNEQFF
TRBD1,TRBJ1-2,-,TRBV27,TGTGCCAGCAGTTTGGGACAGGGGACCTATGGCTACACCTTC,CASSLGQGTYGYTF
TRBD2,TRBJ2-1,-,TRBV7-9,TGTGCCAGCAGCTTTGGGCGGGGGAGCTCCTACAATGAGCAGTTCTTC,CASSFGRGSSYNEQFF
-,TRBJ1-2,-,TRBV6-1,TGTGCCAGCAGTGGCAACAGGGATGGTGGCTACACCTTC,CASSGNRDGGYTF
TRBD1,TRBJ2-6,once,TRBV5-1,TGCGCCAGCAAAGGACAGGGGGCGCTCTCTGGGGCCAACGTCCTGACTTTC,CASKGQGALSGANVLTF
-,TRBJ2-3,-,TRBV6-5,TGTGCCAGCAGTTTCCGACTTGATACCCCCCTACATACGCAGTATTTT,CASSFRLDTPLHTQYF
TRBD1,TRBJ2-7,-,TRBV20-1,TGCAGTGCTAGGACAGGGGGCGAGCAGTACTTC,CSARTGGEQYF
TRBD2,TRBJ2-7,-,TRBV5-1,TGCGCCAGCAGTGGGAATAGCGGGGGAAGCGAGCAGTACTTC,CASSGNSGGSEQYF
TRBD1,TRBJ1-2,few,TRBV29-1,TGCAGCGTTCTCATCGAGAACAGGGGTTATGGCTACACCTTC,CSVLIENRGYGYTF
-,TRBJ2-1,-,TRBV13,TGTGCCAGCAGCTTAGGTCTCGGACAAGATGAGCAGTTCTTC,CASSLGLGQDEQFF
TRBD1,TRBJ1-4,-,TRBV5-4,TGTGCCAGCAGCCTGGACAGGGGGAACGAAAAACTGTTTTTT,CASSLDRGNEKLFF
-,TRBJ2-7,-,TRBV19,TGTGCCAGTAGTTTCCAGGCTTATTCCTACGAGCAGTACTTC,CASSFQAYSYEQYF
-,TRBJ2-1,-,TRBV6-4,TGTGCCAGCAGTCCCCAGACAGGATCCTACAATGAGCAGTTCTTC,CASSPQTGSYNEQFF
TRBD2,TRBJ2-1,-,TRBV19,TGTGCCAGTAGTAGCGGGAGCTCCTACAATGAGCAGTTCTTC,CASSSGSSYNEQFF
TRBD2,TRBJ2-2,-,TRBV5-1,TGCGCCAGCAGCTTGGCGGCGGGGGACCTCACCGGGGAGCTGTTTTTT,CASSLAAGDLTGELFF
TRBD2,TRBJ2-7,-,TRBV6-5,TGTGCCAGCAGTTATGCGGGGGGACTCTACGAGCAGTACTTC,CASSYAGGLYEQYF
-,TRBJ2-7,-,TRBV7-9,TGTGCCAGCAGCTTCCCGGGGACCTACGAGCAGTACTTC,CASSFPGTYEQYF
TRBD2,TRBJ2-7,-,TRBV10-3,TGTGCCATCAGTGGATCTCTAGCGGGGGCCTACGAGCAGTACTTC,CAISGSLAGAYEQYF
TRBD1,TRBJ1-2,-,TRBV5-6,TGTGCCAGCAGCTTTGGGCTAGACAGGGTGAAAGGCTACACCTTC,CASSFGLDRVKGYTF
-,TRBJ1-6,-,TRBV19,TGTGCCAGTAGTATAATCCAGGGAAATTCACCCCTCCACTTT,CASSIIQGNSPLHF
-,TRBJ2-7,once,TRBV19,TGTGCCAGTAGCTCTGTCGGAGATGCCTCCTACGAGCAGTACTTC,CASSSVGDASYEQYF
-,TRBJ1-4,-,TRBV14,TGTGCCAGCAGCCAAGATGGGAGGGAGCGTGAAAAACTGTTTTTT,CASSQDGREREKLFF
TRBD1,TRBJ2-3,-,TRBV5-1,TGCGCCAGCAGCTCTGGGGACAGAAGCACAGATACGCAGTATTTT,CASSSGDRSTDTQYF
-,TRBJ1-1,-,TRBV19,TGTGCCAGTAGTATGGGGTTTGGACAGATGAACACTGAAGCTTTCTTT,CASSMGFGQMNTEAFF
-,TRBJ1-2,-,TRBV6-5,TGTGCCAGCAGTTACTCCCCAGAATCCTATGGCTACACCTTC,CASSYSPESYGYTF
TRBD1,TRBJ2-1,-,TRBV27,TGTGCCAGCGCGGGACAGGACTACAATGAGCAGTTCTTC,CASAGQDYNEQFF
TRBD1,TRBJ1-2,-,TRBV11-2,TGTGCCAGCAGCCGCACTACCGGGACAGGAGGAATTAACTATGGCTACACCTTC,CASSRTTGTGGINYGYTF
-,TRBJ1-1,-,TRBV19,TGTGCCAGTAGTATAAGTCGAGGGATCGTCACTGAAGCTTTCTTT,CASSISRGIVTEAFF
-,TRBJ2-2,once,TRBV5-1,TGCGCCAGCAGCAAGGAGCGATACACCGGGGAGCTGTTTTTT,CASSKERYTGELFF
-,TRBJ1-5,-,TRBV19,TGTGCCAGTAGTATCGCCGGTTTTAGCAATCAGCCCCAGCATTTT,CASSIAGFSNQPQHF
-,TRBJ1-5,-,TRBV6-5,TGTGCCAGCAGCTCCTACAGCCACAATCAGCCCCAGCATTTT,CASSSYSHNQPQHF
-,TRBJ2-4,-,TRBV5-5,TGTGCCAGCAGCTTGGACGGGATGAGCAACATTCAGTACTTC,CASSLDGMSNIQYF
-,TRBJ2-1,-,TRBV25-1,TGTGCCAGCAGTGAAGGGGCAGGAGGGCGATACAATGAGCAGTTCTTC,CASSEGAGGRYNEQFF
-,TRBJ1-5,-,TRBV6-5,TGTGCCAGCAGCCCCTTCGGGGGTAGCAATCAGCCCCAGCATTTT,CASSPFGGSNQPQHF